This entry is about one T cell receptor beta chain. Its antigen remains unknown. This record comes from a study of cytomegalovirus exposure and HLA in healthy donors. Amplification used 60 Vbeta primers and 13 Jbeta primers. Profiling relied on immunoSEQ multiplex PCR, and the TCRdb table lists in-frame clones only, not all of them. The data contain just under 70,000 clones, approximately 78% of them singletons. The CDR3 has 14 residues. V was pared by 8 bases and J by 5 bases, with 6 bases of the junction left unmatched. Looked up from germline, CDR1 is WSHSY and CDR2 is SAAADI. Study findings and constraints: It was only CMV serostatus that was available as immune exposure information.

The sequencing sample was made of PBMCs. J is TRBJ2-3 and V is TRBV10-2; 11 positions agree with TRBD2. The origin of this receptor is a human donor in good health. The DNA of the CDR3 is TGCGCCAGCGCGACTAGCGGGGCTGAAGATACGCAGTATTTT. Its protein is CASATSGAEDTQYF.